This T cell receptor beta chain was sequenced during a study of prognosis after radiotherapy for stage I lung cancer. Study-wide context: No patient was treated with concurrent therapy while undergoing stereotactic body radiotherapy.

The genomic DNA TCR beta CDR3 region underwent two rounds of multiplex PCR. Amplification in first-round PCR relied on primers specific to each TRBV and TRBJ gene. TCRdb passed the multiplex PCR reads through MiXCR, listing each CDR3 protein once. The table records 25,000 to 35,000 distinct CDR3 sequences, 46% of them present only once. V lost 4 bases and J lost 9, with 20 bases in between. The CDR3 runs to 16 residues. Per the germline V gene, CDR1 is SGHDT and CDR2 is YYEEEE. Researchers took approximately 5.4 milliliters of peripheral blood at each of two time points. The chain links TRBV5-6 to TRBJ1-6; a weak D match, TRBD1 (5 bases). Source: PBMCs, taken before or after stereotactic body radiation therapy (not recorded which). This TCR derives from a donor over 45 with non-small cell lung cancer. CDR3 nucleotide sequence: TGTGCCAGCAGCCCCTGGGACCGGGCATTGGGTTCACCCCTCCACTTT. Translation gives CASSPWDRALGSPLHF.